The TCR beta chain described here comes from a study of blood T cell repertoires in COVID-19. On the study more broadly: Donors in the United States, Italy and Spain gave samples during acute or convalescent COVID-19. The cDNA or gDNA used as material had been derived from T cells, B-cell-depleted T cells, or PBMCs.

As processed by the authors: Scientists estimated how many nucleated cells there were by amplifying reference gene primers. Using immunoSEQ multiplex PCR, the repertoire was profiled, and TCRdb retains in-frame clones only, with some absent. V and J calls and clone size follow that table, whereas D and trimming were derived from the DNA. The sample shows hundreds of thousands of clones, less than 90% of them seen only once. This CDR3 region has 17 residues. CDR1 is SGDLS and CDR2 is YYNGEE in the germline V gene. Trimming took off 0 bases at V and 6 bases at J, with 19 bases between the two ends. This clone was seen only a few times.

Sequenced material: peripheral blood. The chain uses TRBV9 and TRBJ1-3; TRBD1 might be the D (5 bases). The TCR was taken from a woman aged 80 or over with active or convalescent COVID-19. CDR3 coding DNA: TGTGCCAGCAGCGTAGATGTCTTGGGGGGGAGAACAAACACCATATATTTT. Its protein is CASSVDVLGGRTNTIYF.